This passage covers 13 T cell receptor beta chains from one sample sequenced in a study of cytomegalovirus exposure and HLA in healthy donors. Both 60 Vbeta primers and 13 Jbeta primers went into the PCR. Data came from immunoSEQ multiplex PCR; TCRdb stores just in-frame clones and leaves some out. This sample contains 150,000 to 250,000 clones. The specimen was PBMCs. The receptors originated from a boy aged 5-17 years in good health and CMV-seronegative.

The chain is built from TRBV30 and TRBJ1-5, with a weak D call TRBD1 (6 bases). Trimming pared 4 bases from V and 2 bases from J, leaving 15 bases between. CDR1 GTSNPN and CDR2 SVGIG come from the germline V gene (reference sequence). CDR3 length: 15 residues. CDR3 sequence reads: CAWTQGNRGNQPQHF. CDR3 nucleotides: TGTGCCTGGACCCAAGGGAACAGGGGCAATCAGCCCCAGCATTTT.

The chain joins TRBV9 to TRBJ2-1; D gene ambiguous. The V end was cut by 4 bases, the J end by 1 base, with 9 bases between. The CDR3 totals 14 residues. Germline values: CDR1 SGDLS, CDR2 YYNGEE. CDR3 bases: TGTGCCAGCAGCCTTGAGGATTCCTACAATGAGCAGTTCTTC. Its translation: CASSLEDSYNEQFF.

CDR3 region: CASSLASASGGRYEQYF. The CDR3 nucleotides are TGTGCCAGCAGCTTGGCGTCGGCTAGCGGGGGCAGGTACGAGCAGTACTTC. The chain uses TRBV5-4 and TRBJ2-7; 10 nucleotides match TRBD2. The trim removed 0 bases at V and 4 bases at J, leaving 10 bases unmatched. CDR3 size: 17 residues. Per the germline V gene, CDR1 is SGHNT and CDR2 is YYREEE (reference sequence).

The CDR3 is CASSLRPEAFF. The CDR3 coding sequence is TGTGCCAGCAGCTTGCGTCCTGAAGCTTTCTTT. The chain links TRBV5-7 to TRBJ1-1; the D is unclear. TRBV5-7 is filed as an ORF, its function uncertain. V lost 1 base and J lost 6, with 4 bases in between. This CDR3 is built from 11 residues.

The V call is TRBV6-4, the J call TRBJ2-3, with 8 positions matching TRBD2. Germline CDR1 MRHNA, CDR2 SNTAGT. Losses at the gene ends were 6 bases for V and 5 bases for J; bases not matched to a gene: 7. The CDR3 contains 14 residues. The DNA for the CDR3 is TGTGCCAGCAGCTGGCGGGGGGCCGAAGATACGCAGTATTTT. This encodes CASSWRGAEDTQYF.

The rearrangement uses TRBV28 and TRBJ2-3, with TRBD2 matching over 7 bases. CDR3 size: 15 residues. Losses at the gene ends were 7 bases for V and 4 bases for J; bases not matched to a gene: 11. Looked up from germline, CDR1 is MDHEN and CDR2 is SYDVKM. CDR3 region: CASIGAGEVSDTQYF. CDR3 nucleotide sequence: TGTGCCAGCATAGGTGCGGGGGAGGTTTCAGATACGCAGTATTTT.

The rearrangement joins TRBV9 to TRBJ2-2, with 8 bases fitting TRBD1. The V segment lost 4 bases and the J segment 7 bases; nucleotides outside the gene matches: 12. The CDR3 loop spans 16 amino acids. In germline, CDR1 is SGDLS, CDR2 YYNGEE. The CDR3 DNA follows: TGTGCCAGCAGCTCACTACCTGACAGGGGAGTCGGGGAGCTGTTTTTT. It encodes CASSSLPDRGVGELFF. The full variable domain, its missing parts supplied by reference TRBV9 and TRBJ2-2, is DSGVTQTPKHLITATGQRVTLRCSPRSGDLSVYWYQQSLDQGLQFLIQYYNGEERAKGNILERFSAQQFPDLHSELNLSSLELGDSALYFCASSSLPDRGVGELFFGEGSRLTVL.

V and J are TRBV15 and TRBJ2-3, with TRBD2 matching over 9 bases. Germline assignment: CDR1 LNHNV and CDR2 YYDKDF (reference sequence). This CDR3 contains 16 residues. J lost 5 bases, V lost 1 base, and 7 bases had no gene match. CDR3 region: CATSRGGAGGGDTQYF. In DNA form, the CDR3 reads TGTGCCACCAGCAGAGGTGGAGCGGGGGGCGGAGATACGCAGTATTTT.

The CDR3 sequence: CASSVGLGGNGIYEQYF. CDR3 bases: TGTGCCAGCAGCGTAGGATTGGGAGGGAACGGGATCTACGAGCAGTACTTC. This chain uses TRBV9 with TRBJ2-5; TRBD2 matches at 7 bases. The J call may be wrong; the DNA end is better matched by TRBJ2-7. Germline CDR1 and CDR2: SGDLS and YYNGEE. This CDR3 spans 17 amino acids.

This rearrangement joins TRBV9 to TRBJ1-5; D remains ambiguous. The V and J ends lost 1 base and 0 bases respectively, with 8 bases between them. This CDR3 spans 15 amino acids. Germline-derived CDR1 and CDR2 are SGDLS and YYNGEE. For the CDR3, the DNA is TGTGCCAGCAGCGTATACCCAGATAGCAATCAGCCCCAGCATTTT. It translates to CASSVYPDSNQPQHF.

This chain connects TRBV18 to TRBJ1-1; D remains unclear. The CDR3 totals 15 residues. Germline V gene data show CDR1 as KGHSH and CDR2 as LQKENI. V was cut by 6 bases and J by 0 bases, with 14 bases left in between. CDR3 DNA sequence: TGTGCCAGCTCCCCTTCCGGGGAATTGAACACTGAAGCTTTCTTT. Protein sequence: CASSPSGELNTEAFF.

The chain recombines TRBV19 with TRBJ2-7; 8 bases are shared with TRBD2. The CDR3 is 13 amino acids. CDR1 and CDR2 (germline): LNHDA, SQIVND (reference sequence). The V segment lost 6 bases and the J segment 6 bases; nucleotides outside the gene matches: 7. The CDR3 reads CASSPAGGSEQYF. The CDR3, as DNA: TGTGCCAGTAGCCCCGCGGGAGGTAGCGAGCAGTACTTC.

CDR3 sequence (DNA): TGTGCCTGGAGGGACACCCTGAACACTGAAGCTTTCTTT. This sequence encodes CAWRDTLNTEAFF. The rearrangement joins TRBV30 to TRBJ1-1; D might be TRBD1 (5 bases). The CDR3 contains 13 residues. The V end lost 3 bases, the J end lost 0 bases, and 8 bases lay between the germline ends. The germline V gene has CDR1 GTSNPN and CDR2 SVGIG (reference sequence).